The T cell receptor beta chain described here comes from a study of identical twins. Study-wide results and limits: Models underpredicted monozygotic twin sharing of out-of-frame TCR alpha. Researchers reported excess low generation probability among twin-shared out-of-frame alpha sequences.

Healthy Caucasian individuals made up all the donors. From the 5' RACE reads, TCRdb called clonotypes with MiXCR, one entry per CDR3 protein. The data hold around 220,000 distinct CDR3 sequences, with over 9.5% observed a single time. This clonotype was picked up a small number of times. What it binds is not known. This clonotype was obtained from a man between 45 and 60 years old in good health. Specimen: memory T cells sorted from blood.

The CDR3 here is CASSSIWGGLPYEQYF. The DNA for the CDR3 is TGTGCCAGCAGCTCCATCTGGGGGGGCTTACCCTACGAGCAGTACTTC. This chain uses TRBV7-2 with TRBJ2-7; weak D call: TRBD2 (7 bases). Germline V gene sequence: CDR1 SGHTA, CDR2 FQGNSA. This CDR3 region has 16 residues. The V end was cut by 4 bases, the J end by 2 bases, with 18 bases between.